A selection of T cell receptor beta chains follows, all from one sample in a study of patients and donors after allogeneic stem cell transplantation. TCRdb independently ran MiXCR on the RT-PCR reads; one entry per CDR3 protein. Among fewer than 500,000 distinct CDR3 sequences listed, around 15% were seen once. Input material: blood, either unsorted or a sorted T cell fraction (not recorded which). These receptors came from a human donor who was either an allogeneic HSCT recipient or a stem cell or donor lymphocyte infusion donor (not recorded which). It is not recorded whose cells these are; they may come from a transplant donor. Each CDR3 is given with its conserved first and last residue. The order of the fields is J gene, D gene, clone size, V gene, CDR3 DNA, CDR3 protein. A D gene is named only where the DNA matches it firmly. Size tells how often a clone was seen (once, few, many) or the class of an expanded clone, and some rows leave it out.

J gene: TRBJ2-7; D gene: TRBD1; clone size: NA; V gene: TRBV11-1; CDR3 DNA: TGTGCCAGCAGCCCGCCGGACAGGGACAAGCAGTACTTC; CDR3 protein: CASSPPDRDKQYF
J gene: TRBJ1-1; D gene: NA; clone size: few; V gene: TRBV19; CDR3 DNA: TGTGCCAGTAAAATGACAGGACGGACTGAAGCTTTCTTT; CDR3 protein: CASKMTGRTEAFF
J gene: TRBJ1-1; D gene: NA; clone size: many; V gene: TRBV12-3/TRBV12-4; CDR3 DNA: TGTGCCAGCAGTTTAGCGGTTTACACTGAAGCTTTCTTT; CDR3 protein: CASSLAVYTEAFF
J gene: TRBJ1-4; D gene: TRBD1; clone size: NA; V gene: TRBV20-1; CDR3 DNA: TGCAGTGCTAGGCGGGACAGAGGTTATGGTGGTGAAAAACTGTTTTTT; CDR3 protein: CSARRDRGYGGEKLFF
J gene: TRBJ1-2; D gene: TRBD1; clone size: NA; V gene: TRBV12-3/TRBV12-4; CDR3 DNA: TGTGCCAGCAGCCCAGAGGGGGCTCGGGGCTACACCTTC; CDR3 protein: CASSPEGARGYTF
J gene: TRBJ2-3; D gene: NA; clone size: many; V gene: TRBV29-1; CDR3 DNA: TGCAGCGTTGACGTCAGCAGGACAGATACGCAGTATTTT; CDR3 protein: CSVDVSRTDTQYF
J gene: TRBJ2-6; D gene: NA; clone size: NA; V gene: TRBV10-3; CDR3 DNA: TGTGCCATCAAACCCACGAGGGCTGGGGCCAACGTCCTGACTTTC; CDR3 protein: CAIKPTRAGANVLTF
J gene: TRBJ1-2; D gene: NA; clone size: NA; V gene: TRBV6-2/TRBV6-3; CDR3 DNA: TGTGCCAGCAGGTCGCCATTACAGAACTATGGCTACACCTTC; CDR3 protein: CASRSPLQNYGYTF
J gene: TRBJ1-1; D gene: NA; clone size: NA; V gene: TRBV29-1; CDR3 DNA: TGCAGCGCCAGGACAGTCGGAAAGGCGAACACTGAAGCTTTCTTT; CDR3 protein: CSARTVGKANTEAFF
J gene: TRBJ1-3; D gene: NA; clone size: NA; V gene: TRBV20-1; CDR3 DNA: TGCAGTGCTAGACGGGGGGCCGGAGGAAACACCATATATTTT; CDR3 protein: CSARRGAGGNTIYF
J gene: TRBJ2-7; D gene: NA; clone size: few; V gene: TRBV20-1; CDR3 DNA: TGCAGTGCTAGAGACAGGGGAGTATGGGGCGAGCAGTACTTC; CDR3 protein: CSARDRGVWGEQYF
J gene: TRBJ2-3; D gene: NA; clone size: few; V gene: TRBV6-1; CDR3 DNA: TGTGCCAGCAGAGGGAGGAGGGCCACAGATACGCAGTATTTT; CDR3 protein: CASRGRRATDTQYF
J gene: TRBJ1-3; D gene: NA; clone size: NA; V gene: TRBV12-3/TRBV12-4; CDR3 DNA: TGTGCCAGCCTTACCCCCTGGGGCAGGCGGGACTCTGGAAACACCATATATTTT; CDR3 protein: CASLTPWGRRDSGNTIYF
J gene: TRBJ2-2; D gene: NA; clone size: NA; V gene: TRBV20-1; CDR3 DNA: TGCAGTGCTAGAGAAAACACCGGGGAGCTGTTTTTT; CDR3 protein: CSARENTGELFF
J gene: TRBJ2-1; D gene: TRBD2; clone size: NA; V gene: TRBV5-8; CDR3 DNA: TGTGCCAGCTTTCTAGCCAAGGGACTAGACTACAATGAGCAGTTCTTC; CDR3 protein: CASFLAKGLDYNEQFF
J gene: TRBJ1-2; D gene: TRBD1; clone size: few; V gene: TRBV5-1; CDR3 DNA: TGCGCCAGCAGCTTACCCGGGACAGGGAAGAGCTACACCTTC; CDR3 protein: CASSLPGTGKSYTF
J gene: TRBJ2-2; D gene: TRBD2; clone size: many; V gene: TRBV9; CDR3 DNA: TGTGCCAGCAGCGTGACCCTAGCGGGGGGACTGAACACCGGGGAGCTGTTTTTT; CDR3 protein: CASSVTLAGGLNTGELFF
J gene: TRBJ2-1; D gene: NA; clone size: NA; V gene: TRBV23-1; CDR3 DNA: TGCGCCAGCAGTCAAGAACCCGACAGCTCCTACAATGAGCAGTTCTTC; CDR3 protein: CASSQEPDSSYNEQFF
J gene: TRBJ2-2; D gene: NA; clone size: NA; V gene: TRBV7-9; CDR3 DNA: TGTGCCAGCAGCTTAACCCCAGACCATCCTATCACCGGGGAGCTGTTTTTT; CDR3 protein: CASSLTPDHPITGELFF
J gene: TRBJ1-1; D gene: TRBD1; clone size: NA; V gene: TRBV9; CDR3 DNA: TGTGCCAGCAGCCCTTATTACAGGGGAGGGACTGAAGCTTTCTTT; CDR3 protein: CASSPYYRGGTEAFF
J gene: TRBJ2-3; D gene: NA; clone size: many; V gene: TRBV12-3/TRBV12-4; CDR3 DNA: TGTGCCAGCAGTTTATTTGGCGGGGGCACAGATACGCAGTATTTT; CDR3 protein: CASSLFGGGTDTQYF
J gene: TRBJ2-4; D gene: NA; clone size: few; V gene: TRBV7-6; CDR3 DNA: TGTGCCAGCAGCTTAGACCCCCAGGGTACAGGGAACATTCAGTACTTC; CDR3 protein: CASSLDPQGTGNIQYF
J gene: TRBJ2-5; D gene: NA; clone size: few; V gene: TRBV7-4; CDR3 DNA: TGTGCCCCCTCCCGGCCGGAACAAGAGACCCAGTACTTC; CDR3 protein: CAPSRPEQETQYF
J gene: TRBJ2-3; D gene: NA; clone size: NA; V gene: TRBV20-1; CDR3 DNA: TGCAGTGCTAGAGGTTCTGGTACAGATACGCAGTATTTT; CDR3 protein: CSARGSGTDTQYF
J gene: TRBJ2-7; D gene: TRBD1; clone size: few; V gene: TRBV20-1; CDR3 DNA: TGCAGTGCTAGAGTTGGGGACAGGGTCAACGAGCAGTACTTC; CDR3 protein: CSARVGDRVNEQYF
J gene: TRBJ1-2; D gene: NA; clone size: NA; V gene: TRBV27; CDR3 DNA: TGTGCCAGCAGTTTATCGCCTTCGGGACGTTATGGCTACACCTTC; CDR3 protein: CASSLSPSGRYGYTF
J gene: TRBJ2-3; D gene: TRBD2; clone size: many; V gene: TRBV7-9; CDR3 DNA: TGTGCCAGCAGCCTGCGGGAGATCACAGATACGCAGTATTTT; CDR3 protein: CASSLREITDTQYF
J gene: TRBJ1-2; D gene: NA; clone size: NA; V gene: TRBV6-5; CDR3 DNA: TGTGCCAGCAGTTACTATGGGACACTTTATGGCTACACCTTC; CDR3 protein: CASSYYGTLYGYTF
J gene: TRBJ2-7; D gene: NA; clone size: NA; V gene: TRBV5-1; CDR3 DNA: TGCGCCAGCAGACCAATCGACAGAAACTACGAGCAGTACTTC; CDR3 protein: CASRPIDRNYEQYF
J gene: TRBJ2-7; D gene: NA; clone size: NA; V gene: TRBV5-1; CDR3 DNA: TGCGCCAGCAGCCTTATCGCAGGAAGCTCCTACGAGCAGTACTTC; CDR3 protein: CASSLIAGSSYEQYF
J gene: TRBJ1-2; D gene: NA; clone size: few; V gene: TRBV7-9; CDR3 DNA: TGTGCCAGCAGCCACTCACAGGCCTGGTCCTATGGCTACACCTTC; CDR3 protein: CASSHSQAWSYGYTF
J gene: TRBJ2-4; D gene: NA; clone size: many; V gene: TRBV29-1; CDR3 DNA: TGCAGCGTTAGTCTAGCCAAAAACATTCAGTACTTC; CDR3 protein: CSVSLAKNIQYF
J gene: TRBJ1-2; D gene: NA; clone size: many; V gene: TRBV12-3/TRBV12-4; CDR3 DNA: TGTGCCAGCAGCACTGGACGGATAGGCTACACCTTC; CDR3 protein: CASSTGRIGYTF
J gene: TRBJ2-7; D gene: NA; clone size: NA; V gene: TRBV4-2; CDR3 DNA: TGTGCCAGCAGCCCCAGGAGTTGGGGGGCGGGGTACGAGCAGTACTTC; CDR3 protein: CASSPRSWGAGYEQYF
J gene: TRBJ2-3; D gene: TRBD2; clone size: NA; V gene: TRBV3-1; CDR3 DNA: TGTGCCAGCAGCCCTCAGCGGGGGCACGATACGCAGTATTTT; CDR3 protein: CASSPQRGHDTQYF
J gene: TRBJ1-1; D gene: NA; clone size: NA; V gene: TRBV5-1; CDR3 DNA: TGCGCCAGCAGTCGACAGCAGAACACTGAAGCTTTCTTT; CDR3 protein: CASSRQQNTEAFF
J gene: TRBJ1-1; D gene: TRBD1; clone size: NA; V gene: TRBV20-1; CDR3 DNA: TGCAGTGCTCACTTTCAGGGGGCCCCCAACACTGAAGCTTTCTTT; CDR3 protein: CSAHFQGAPNTEAFF
J gene: TRBJ1-1; D gene: TRBD1; clone size: NA; V gene: TRBV4-2; CDR3 DNA: TGTGCCAGCAGCCACACAGGGGGCAAGAACACTGAAGCTTTCTTT; CDR3 protein: CASSHTGGKNTEAFF
J gene: TRBJ1-1; D gene: NA; clone size: NA; V gene: TRBV11-3; CDR3 DNA: TGTGCCAGCAGCTTAGATCTGGGGCGCACTGAAGCTTTCTTT; CDR3 protein: CASSLDLGRTEAFF
J gene: TRBJ2-1; D gene: NA; clone size: few; V gene: TRBV14; CDR3 DNA: TGTGCCAGCAGCCAGTTGTTGCGTACTAGCCTCAATGAGCAGTTCTTC; CDR3 protein: CASSQLLRTSLNEQFF
J gene: TRBJ2-7; D gene: TRBD1; clone size: many; V gene: TRBV7-2; CDR3 DNA: TGTGCCAGCAGCCGTTCGGGACAGACCTCCTACGAGCAGTACTTC; CDR3 protein: CASSRSGQTSYEQYF
J gene: TRBJ2-7; D gene: TRBD2; clone size: many; V gene: TRBV19; CDR3 DNA: TGTGCCAGTAATACGGGACTAGCGGGAGGGGAGCAGTACTTC; CDR3 protein: CASNTGLAGGEQYF
J gene: TRBJ1-5; D gene: NA; clone size: few; V gene: TRBV7-2; CDR3 DNA: TGTGCCAGCAGCTTAGGGGGCAGGGTCGGTCAGCCCCAGCATTTT; CDR3 protein: CASSLGGRVGQPQHF
J gene: TRBJ2-3; D gene: NA; clone size: few; V gene: TRBV5-1; CDR3 DNA: TGCGCCAGCAGCCGCGACGGGGGGCCGTACACAGATACGCAGTATTTT; CDR3 protein: CASSRDGGPYTDTQYF
J gene: TRBJ2-1; D gene: TRBD1; clone size: few; V gene: TRBV20-1; CDR3 DNA: TGCAGTGCTAGAGATAAACAAGGTGGTCGGGACAGGGGTGACAATGAGCAGTTCTTC; CDR3 protein: CSARDKQGGRDRGDNEQFF
J gene: TRBJ2-2; D gene: TRBD1; clone size: many; V gene: TRBV12-3/TRBV12-4; CDR3 DNA: TGTGCCAGCAGGCTTTCCGGGACAGATAACACCGGGGAGCTGTTTTTT; CDR3 protein: CASRLSGTDNTGELFF
J gene: TRBJ2-3; D gene: NA; clone size: NA; V gene: TRBV18; CDR3 DNA: TGTGCCAGCTCATCCCGGGACGGCGGAGATACGCAGTATTTT; CDR3 protein: CASSSRDGGDTQYF
J gene: TRBJ2-7; D gene: TRBD1; clone size: few; V gene: TRBV12-3/TRBV12-4; CDR3 DNA: TGTGCCAGCACCCGGACAGGGGAATCCTACGAGCAGTACTTC; CDR3 protein: CASTRTGESYEQYF
J gene: TRBJ1-4; D gene: NA; clone size: NA; V gene: TRBV4-1; CDR3 DNA: TGCGCCAGCAGCCAAGTCATGGGGGGCTATGAAAAACTGTTTTTT; CDR3 protein: CASSQVMGGYEKLFF